This TCR beta chain was captured by sequencing in a study of T-cell reconstitution after alpha-beta-depleted transplantation in children. Germline V gives CDR1 SGHTA, CDR2 FQGTGA. The germline V and J ends were trimmed by 0 bases and 0 bases, with 14 bases remaining between them. The CDR3 spans 18 residues. Unique molecular identifiers were used in preparing the TCRbeta library. In TCRdb, the PCR reads were re-called with MiXCR into one record per CDR3 protein. The table lists about 610,000 distinct CDR3 sequences, roughly 10% of them singletons. This clonotype was seen only a few times. The origin of this receptor is a human donor who donated a stem cell graft to a child with acute myeloid leukemia. Specimen: PBMCs from the stem cell graft donor, collected from the stem cell graft. This rearrangement joins TRBV7-3 to TRBJ2-2; D might be TRBD1 or TRBD2, each matching 6 bases. The CDR3 is CASSLTGGTVPNTGELFF. CDR3 nucleotides: TGTGCCAGCAGCTTAACGGGGGGCACAGTCCCGAACACCGGGGAGCTGTTTTTT.